A selection of T cell receptor beta chains follows, all from one sample in a study of blood T cell repertoires in COVID-19. The table came from immunoSEQ multiplex PCR; TCRdb's copy has only in-frame clones and leaves some out. The data show about 47,000 clones, nearly 90% seen once. The sequencing input was peripheral blood. All receptors derive from a man aged 50 or older with active COVID-19. CDR3s include the opening cysteine and the closing phenylalanine or tryptophan. Fields, in order: clone size, V gene, D gene, J gene, CDR3 protein, CDR3 DNA. D genes are given only for firm matches. Size is stated for part of the rows, as once, few or many counts, or as a class when the clone is expanded.

>NA|TRBV6-5|TRBD1|TRBJ1-4
CASSAQGGTNEKLFF
TGTGCCAGCAGCGCCCAGGGGGGCACTAATGAAAAACTGTTTTTT
>NA|TRBV7-2|NA|TRBJ1-2
CASSHPREQHDTF
TGTGCCAGCAGCCACCCCCGGGAGCAACACGACACCTTC
>NA|TRBV19|TRBD2|TRBJ2-1
CASSPRGTSINEQFF
TGTGCCAGTAGTCCTCGAGGGACTAGCATAAATGAGCAGTTCTTC
>NA|TRBV7-7|NA|TRBJ2-1
CASSYQMGGGLDEQFF
TGTGCTAGCAGCTATCAAATGGGGGGGGGCTTGGATGAGCAGTTCTTC
>NA|TRBV5-1|TRBD1|TRBJ1-5
CASSGGQPTQPQHF
TGCGCCAGCAGCGGGGGACAGCCGACGCAGCCCCAGCATTTT
>NA|TRBV24-1|TRBD1|TRBJ2-2
CATRDRATGELFF
TGTGCCACCAGGGACAGGGCGACCGGGGAGCTGTTTTTT
>few|TRBV6-5|TRBD1|TRBJ1-4
CASRDRGREKLFF
TGTGCCAGCAGGGACAGGGGAAGGGAAAAACTGTTTTTT
>NA|TRBV19|TRBD2|TRBJ2-5
CASNSRLAGFETQYF
TGTGCCAGTAATTCCCGACTAGCGGGGTTCGAGACCCAGTACTTC
>NA|TRBV9|TRBD2|TRBJ2-5
CASSVSGAQETQYF
TGTGCCAGCAGCGTAAGCGGGGCCCAAGAGACCCAGTACTTC
>NA|TRBV18|NA|TRBJ2-3
CASSDKRGTDTQYF
TGTGCCAGCTCGGACAAGCGGGGCACAGATACGCAGTATTTT
>NA|TRBV27|TRBD1|TRBJ2-1
CASSNDRGLSNEQFF
TGTGCCAGCAGTAACGACAGGGGGCTAAGCAATGAGCAGTTCTTC
>NA|TRBV5-1|NA|TRBJ1-1
CASSLWTSNTEAFF
TGCGCCAGCAGCTTGTGGACATCGAACACTGAAGCTTTCTTT
>NA|TRBV6-5|NA|TRBJ2-2
CASVRPGYTGELFF
TGTGCCAGCGTTCGACCGGGTTACACCGGGGAGCTGTTTTTT
>NA|TRBV19|TRBD2|TRBJ2-3
CASSERGDRTDTQYF
TGTGCCAGTAGCGAACGGGGGGACCGCACAGATACGCAGTATTTT
>NA|TRBV7-9|TRBD2|TRBJ2-3
CASSLERGTTDTQYF
TGTGCCAGCAGCTTAGAGCGGGGGACCACAGATACGCAGTATTTT
>NA|TRBV2|TRBD2|TRBJ2-5
CASSGTTGGLAQYF
TGTGCCAGCAGTGGAACGACGGGGGGGTTGGCCCAGTACTTC
>NA|TRBV5-1|NA|TRBJ2-2
CASSWRGGTGELFF
TGCGCCAGCAGCTGGAGGGGGGGCACCGGGGAGCTGTTTTTT
>NA|TRBV5-3|TRBD1|TRBJ1-3
CARSWADRGISGNTIYF
TGTGCCAGAAGCTGGGCGGACAGGGGGATCTCTGGAAACACCATATATTTT
>NA|TRBV7-9|NA|TRBJ2-1
CASSLFRNEQFF
TGTGCCAGCAGCCTGTTTCGGAATGAGCAGTTCTTC
>once|TRBV3-1/TRBV3-2|NA|TRBJ1-1
CASSQGPPRGTEAFF
TGTGCCAGCAGCCAAGGGCCCCCCCGAGGCACTGAAGCTTTCTTT
>NA|TRBV5-6|NA|TRBJ1-1
CASIEIGNDTEAFF
TGTGCCAGCATCGAAATCGGGAATGACACTGAAGCTTTCTTT
>medium-sized|TRBV19|NA|TRBJ2-2
CASSGDTTGELFF
TGTGCCAGCAGCGGGGACACCACCGGGGAGCTGTTTTTT
>NA|TRBV6-2/TRBV6-3|NA|TRBJ1-5
CASSYTQGFGQPQHF
TGTGCCAGCAGTTATACCCAGGGGTTTGGTCAGCCCCAGCATTTT
>NA|TRBV4-3|TRBD1|TRBJ1-6
CASSQGTGGNSPLHF
TGCGCCAGCAGCCAAGGGACAGGGGGCAATTCACCCCTCCACTTT
>NA|TRBV6-5|NA|TRBJ1-2
CASSYTGDYGYTF
TGTGCCAGCAGTTACACGGGGGACTATGGCTACACCTTC
>NA|TRBV9|NA|TRBJ1-1
CASSVIAGTEAFF
TGTGCCAGCAGCGTAATCGCCGGGACAGAAGCTTTCTTT
>NA|TRBV29-1|NA|TRBJ1-1
CSVAGTLNTEAFF
TGCAGCGTTGCTGGGACACTAAACACTGAAGCTTTCTTT
>NA|TRBV18|NA|TRBJ1-5
CASSPGRGQPQHF
TGTGCCAGCTCACCGGGTCGGGGGCAGCCCCAGCATTTT
>NA|TRBV5-4|TRBD2|TRBJ2-3
CASSWGDVAGLGDTQYF
TGTGCCAGCAGCTGGGGGGACGTAGCGGGCCTGGGAGATACGCAGTATTTT
>NA|TRBV28|TRBD1|TRBJ1-5
CASSAGQASHQPQHF
TGTGCCAGCAGTGCGGGACAGGCTAGCCATCAGCCCCAGCATTTT
>NA|TRBV7-2|NA|TRBJ1-1
CASSFRRIPEAFF
TGTGCCAGCAGCTTCCGGAGAATTCCTGAAGCTTTCTTT
>NA|TRBV10-2|NA|TRBJ2-2
CASSVGGAVTGELFF
TGCGCCAGCAGTGTGGGGGGGGCTGTCACCGGGGAGCTGTTTTTT
>NA|TRBV11-3|TRBD1|TRBJ2-1
CASSLGDWGQTTHEQFF
TGTGCCAGCAGCTTAGGAGATTGGGGACAGACTACCCATGAGCAGTTCTTC
>NA|TRBV6-1|NA|TRBJ1-4
CASSEWGAKQGYTEKLFF
TGTGCCAGCAGTGAATGGGGAGCTAAACAGGGATATACGGAAAAACTGTTTTTT
>NA|TRBV7-2|NA|TRBJ2-7
CASSPWTASYEQYF
TGTGCCAGCAGCCCCTGGACAGCTTCCTACGAGCAGTACTTC
>NA|TRBV10-3|TRBD2|TRBJ2-1
CAISGGSGIYNEQFF
TGTGCCATCTCTGGGGGTAGCGGGATTTACAATGAGCAGTTCTTC
>NA|TRBV18|NA|TRBJ1-1
CASSPLGGADEAFF
TGTGCCAGCTCACCACTAGGCGGGGCGGATGAAGCTTTCTTT
>NA|TRBV4-2|TRBD1|TRBJ2-3
CASSQEGRGQTDTQYF
TGTGCCAGCAGCCAAGAGGGCAGGGGGCAAACAGATACGCAGTATTTT
>NA|TRBV11-3|NA|TRBJ2-1
CASSSYRGNNEQFF
TGTGCCAGCAGCTCCTACCGGGGAAACAATGAGCAGTTCTTC
>NA|TRBV6-6|TRBD2|TRBJ2-3
CASSQLAGGTDTQYF
TGTGCCAGCAGTCAACTAGCGGGGGGCACAGATACGCAGTATTTT
>NA|TRBV29-1|TRBD1|TRBJ2-1
CSVEPGGFF
TGCAGCGTTGAGCCAGGGGGGTTCTTC
>NA|TRBV30|NA|TRBJ1-3
CAWDVAAGNTIYF
TGTGCCTGGGACGTGGCGGCTGGAAACACCATATATTTT
>NA|TRBV6-7|NA|TRBJ1-1
CASRTGIGLKNTEAFF
TGTGCCAGCCGGACGGGGATCGGGTTGAAGAACACTGAAGCTTTCTTT
>NA|TRBV20-1|NA|TRBJ1-1
CSASRQDYTEAFF
TGCAGTGCTAGTCGTCAGGACTACACTGAAGCTTTCTTT
>NA|TRBV27|NA|TRBJ2-2
CASNTGEVTGELFF
TGTGCCAGCAACACCGGCGAGGTCACCGGGGAGCTGTTTTTT
>NA|TRBV6-6|TRBD1|TRBJ2-5
CASRTGTGTGWTQYF
TGTGCCAGCAGAACCGGGACAGGAACCGGGTGGACCCAGTACTTC
>few|TRBV28|NA|TRBJ1-5
CASRSEYSNQPQHF
TGTGCCAGCAGGTCGGAGTATAGCAATCAGCCCCAGCATTTT
>NA|TRBV5-1|TRBD1|TRBJ1-2
CASSQGQAYGYTF
TGCGCCAGCAGCCAAGGACAGGCCTATGGCTACACCTTC
>NA|TRBV19|NA|TRBJ1-5
CASSQYTVSNQPQHF
TGTGCCAGTAGTCAATATACGGTTAGCAATCAGCCCCAGCATTTT
>NA|TRBV6-7|NA|TRBJ1-1
CASSYSLTTGNTEAFF
TGTGCCAGCAGTTACTCATTGACGACAGGGAACACTGAAGCTTTCTTT
>NA|TRBV6-6|NA|TRBJ1-5
CASSLQFNQPQHF
TGTGCCAGCAGTCTACAGTTCAATCAGCCCCAGCATTTT